Reported below is one T cell receptor (beta chain). Its antigen remains unknown. The data stem from a study of glioma-infiltrating T cells. Study-wide results and caveats: Tissue and blood shared very few CDR3 sequences. Non-neoplastic patients had below-expected tissue-blood divergence, while all gliomas exceeded expectation.

TCR alpha and beta CDR3 regions were amplified from RNA using iRepertoire nested multiplex PCR. Tissue mRNA or PBMC total RNA, 100-400 ng, went into one-step reverse transcription and amplification. TCRdb passed the multiplex PCR reads through MiXCR, listing each CDR3 protein once. This table holds some 180,000 distinct CDR3 sequences, approximately 30% found once. Germline V gene sequence: CDR1 SGHRS, CDR2 YFSETQ. The CDR3 has 14 residues. V was pared by 1 base and J by 4 bases, with 11 bases between. This chain joins TRBV5-1 and TRBJ2-5; a weak D match, TRBD2 (6 bases). The specimen sequenced was glioma tissue, nonneoplastic brain tissue, or PBMCs (not recorded which). The clonotype was recovered from a human donor with low-grade glioma or glioblastoma, undergoing nonglioma brain surgery, or in good health (not recorded which). The CDR3 region is CASSLLLAAETQYF. In DNA, the CDR3 is TGCGCCAGCAGCTTGTTACTAGCCGCAGAGACCCAGTACTTC.